One T cell receptor beta chain is described in this entry. Using unique molecular identifiers, the investigators prepared the TCRbeta library. One entry per CDR3 protein results from TCRdb running MiXCR on the PCR reads. The sample contains 750,000 to 950,000 distinct CDR3 sequences, roughly 16% of which appear only once. The source of the sample is a study of T-cell reconstitution after alpha-beta-depleted transplantation in children. Trimming removed 7 bases from V and 3 bases from J; junction bases left unmatched: 6. Germline lookup yields CDR1 MNHEY and CDR2 SMNVEV (reference sequence). This CDR3 spans 14 amino acids.

The receptor comes from a male patient aged 10 to 17 who had a stem cell transplant for acute lymphoblastic leukemia, so the T cells may come from the graft donor. This material consisted of PBMCs, mostly from graft donor cells, taken 360 days after TCRalphabeta/CD19-depleted stem cell transplant. The chain combines TRBV27 with TRBJ2-1, with 7 bases lining up with TRBD1. CDR3 nucleotides: TGTGCCAGCAAGGCCGGACAGGACTACAATGAGCAGTTCTTC. It yields the protein CASKAGQDYNEQFF.